A selection of T cell receptor beta chains follows, all from one sample in a study of blood T cell repertoires in COVID-19. Here immunoSEQ multiplex PCR was the method, and the copy in TCRdb shows in-frame clones only, minus some. Found here are around 150,000 clones, roughly 87% of them singletons; the top ten hold under 6%. Sequencing was done on a sample of peripheral blood. All receptors come from a human donor in a cohort sampled during active COVID-19. Both conserved end residues are part of each CDR3. D genes are given only for firm matches. Clone size is not always given. Where it is, it says once, few, many or a class for expanded clones.

abundance: .
j_gene: TRBJ2-7
len: 18
v_gene: TRBV5-4
d_gene: TRBD2
CDR3aa: CASSLPGSTSGGRYEQYF
CDR3nt: TGTGCCAGCAGCTTGCCGGGGAGTACTAGCGGGGGACGCTACGAGCAGTACTTC

abundance: .
j_gene: TRBJ1-5
len: 15
v_gene: TRBV28
d_gene: TRBD1
CDR3aa: CASTPTGQVYQPQHF
CDR3nt: TGTGCCAGCACCCCTACGGGACAGGTTTACCAGCCCCAGCATTTT

abundance: .
j_gene: TRBJ1-3
len: 12
v_gene: TRBV7-9
d_gene: .
CDR3aa: CASRSQADTIYF
CDR3nt: TGTGCCAGCAGATCCCAGGCTGACACCATATATTTT

abundance: .
j_gene: TRBJ1-1
len: 13
v_gene: TRBV3-1/TRBV3-2
d_gene: .
CDR3aa: CASSQKEGTEVFF
CDR3nt: TGTGCCAGCAGCCAAAAAGAGGGGACTGAAGTTTTCTTT

abundance: .
j_gene: TRBJ1-2
len: 15
v_gene: TRBV5-3
d_gene: .
CDR3aa: CARSCHLRGNYGYTF
CDR3nt: TGTGCCAGAAGTTGCCACCTTAGAGGTAACTATGGCTACACCTTC

abundance: .
j_gene: TRBJ2-7
len: 16
v_gene: TRBV6-1
d_gene: TRBD2
CDR3aa: CASSEVPASGGDEQYF
CDR3nt: TGTGCCAGCAGTGAAGTTCCGGCTAGCGGGGGGGACGAGCAGTACTTC

abundance: .
j_gene: TRBJ2-7
len: 15
v_gene: TRBV27
d_gene: TRBD2
CDR3aa: CASSLSGRPSYEQYF
CDR3nt: TGTGCCAGCAGCCTAAGCGGGAGGCCCTCCTACGAGCAGTACTTC

abundance: .
j_gene: TRBJ1-6
len: 17
v_gene: TRBV3-1/TRBV3-2
d_gene: .
CDR3aa: CASSQNLQASYNSPLHF
CDR3nt: TGTGCCAGCAGCCAGAACTTACAGGCCTCCTATAATTCACCCCTCCACTTT

abundance: .
j_gene: TRBJ1-4
len: 17
v_gene: TRBV5-5
d_gene: TRBD1
CDR3aa: CASSAGGTGVLDEKLFF
CDR3nt: TGTGCCAGCAGCGCGGGAGGGACAGGGGTATTGGATGAAAAACTGTTTTTT

abundance: .
j_gene: TRBJ1-1
len: 16
v_gene: TRBV6-2/TRBV6-3
d_gene: .
CDR3aa: CASSYSRVPANTEAFF
CDR3nt: TGTGCCAGCAGTTACTCGAGGGTCCCAGCGAACACTGAAGCTTTCTTT

abundance: .
j_gene: TRBJ2-2
len: 19
v_gene: TRBV9
d_gene: TRBD2
CDR3aa: CASSAAGTSGAKNTGELFF
CDR3nt: TGTGCCAGCAGCGCAGCCGGGACTAGCGGGGCCAAGAACACCGGGGAGCTGTTTTTT

abundance: .
j_gene: TRBJ2-1
len: 17
v_gene: TRBV13
d_gene: TRBD2
CDR3aa: CASSFLKRGRSASEQFF
CDR3nt: TGTGCCAGCAGCTTTCTTAAGCGGGGGCGCTCTGCCAGTGAGCAGTTCTTC

abundance: .
j_gene: TRBJ2-7
len: 15
v_gene: TRBV7-9
d_gene: TRBD2
CDR3aa: CASSIDGAGVYEQYF
CDR3nt: TGTGCCAGCAGCATAGATGGCGCGGGGGTCTACGAGCAGTACTTC

abundance: .
j_gene: TRBJ1-1
len: 15
v_gene: TRBV11-2
d_gene: TRBD1
CDR3aa: CASSPLQGMNTEAFF
CDR3nt: TGTGCCAGCAGCCCTCTACAGGGGATGAACACTGAAGCTTTCTTT

abundance: .
j_gene: TRBJ2-2
len: 17
v_gene: TRBV6-2/TRBV6-3
d_gene: .
CDR3aa: CASSYGGVSANTGELFF
CDR3nt: TGTGCCAGCAGTTACGGCGGCGTCAGCGCGAACACCGGGGAGCTGTTTTTT

abundance: .
j_gene: TRBJ2-2
len: 13
v_gene: TRBV12-3/TRBV12-4
d_gene: .
CDR3aa: CASSFSFNGELFF
CDR3nt: TGTGCCAGCAGTTTTAGTTTTAACGGGGAGCTGTTTTTT

abundance: .
j_gene: TRBJ1-6
len: 16
v_gene: TRBV19
d_gene: TRBD1
CDR3aa: CASRTQQGARNSPLHF
CDR3nt: TGTGCCAGTAGGACACAACAGGGGGCAAGAAATTCACCCCTCCACTTT

abundance: .
j_gene: TRBJ1-4
len: 15
v_gene: TRBV15
d_gene: .
CDR3aa: CATSRDTGNREKLFF
CDR3nt: TGTGCCACCAGCAGAGATACGGGGAATCGGGAAAAACTGTTTTTT

abundance: .
j_gene: TRBJ2-5
len: 11
v_gene: TRBV29-1
d_gene: .
CDR3aa: CSVGLQETQYF
CDR3nt: TGCAGCGTGGGCCTTCAAGAGACCCAGTACTTC

abundance: few
j_gene: TRBJ1-1
len: 12
v_gene: TRBV30
d_gene: .
CDR3aa: CAGTRGNTEAFF
CDR3nt: TGTGCCGGGACCAGGGGGAACACTGAAGCTTTCTTT

abundance: .
j_gene: TRBJ2-5
len: 16
v_gene: TRBV28
d_gene: TRBD1
CDR3aa: CASSFRGDRGRETQYF
CDR3nt: TGTGCCAGCAGTTTTAGGGGCGACAGGGGGCGGGAGACCCAGTACTTC

abundance: .
j_gene: TRBJ1-2
len: 12
v_gene: TRBV12-3/TRBV12-4
d_gene: .
CDR3aa: CASSFQGYGYTF
CDR3nt: TGTGCCAGCAGTTTTCAGGGCTATGGCTACACCTTC

abundance: .
j_gene: TRBJ1-1
len: 14
v_gene: TRBV2
d_gene: .
CDR3aa: CASSTQSPNTEAFF
CDR3nt: TGTGCCAGCAGTACACAGAGTCCGAACACTGAAGCTTTCTTT

abundance: .
j_gene: TRBJ2-7
len: 15
v_gene: TRBV15
d_gene: TRBD2
CDR3aa: CATSSDVSGSDEQYF
CDR3nt: TGTGCCACCAGCAGCGATGTTAGCGGGAGTGACGAGCAGTACTTC

abundance: once
j_gene: TRBJ1-1
len: 14
v_gene: TRBV7-9
d_gene: .
CDR3aa: CASSLAGANTEAFF
CDR3nt: TGTGCCAGCAGCTTAGCTGGGGCAAACACTGAAGCTTTCTTT

abundance: .
j_gene: TRBJ2-4
len: 17
v_gene: TRBV11-3
d_gene: TRBD2
CDR3aa: CASSYMGSGRAKNIQYF
CDR3nt: TGTGCCAGCAGCTACATGGGTAGCGGGAGGGCCAAAAACATTCAGTACTTC

abundance: .
j_gene: TRBJ2-7
len: 14
v_gene: TRBV5-4
d_gene: TRBD1
CDR3aa: CASSAGQGPDEQYF
CDR3nt: TGTGCCAGCAGTGCGGGACAGGGGCCGGACGAGCAGTACTTC

abundance: .
j_gene: TRBJ1-5
len: 15
v_gene: TRBV24-1
d_gene: TRBD1
CDR3aa: CATSQSGGGNQPQHF
CDR3nt: TGTGCCACCAGTCAGTCAGGGGGTGGCAATCAGCCCCAGCATTTT

abundance: .
j_gene: TRBJ2-5
len: 13
v_gene: TRBV15
d_gene: .
CDR3aa: CATSRDRGETQYF
CDR3nt: TGTGCCACCAGCAGAGATCGGGGGGAGACCCAGTACTTC

abundance: .
j_gene: TRBJ2-1
len: 18
v_gene: TRBV7-2
d_gene: TRBD2
CDR3aa: CASSLGVRGGGIYNEQFF
CDR3nt: TGTGCCAGCAGCTTAGGGGTTCGTGGCGGGGGTATATACAATGAGCAGTTCTTC

abundance: .
j_gene: TRBJ1-2
len: 13
v_gene: TRBV28
d_gene: .
CDR3aa: CASSRQTVYGYTF
CDR3nt: TGTGCCAGCAGTAGGCAGACTGTCTATGGCTACACCTTC

abundance: once
j_gene: TRBJ2-6
len: 21
v_gene: TRBV9
d_gene: TRBD1
CDR3aa: CASTRGVGTGFFTSGANVLTF
CDR3nt: TGTGCCAGCACGAGGGGGGTGGGGACAGGCTTTTTTACCTCTGGGGCCAACGTCCTGACTTTC

abundance: once
j_gene: TRBJ2-5
len: 16
v_gene: TRBV18
d_gene: TRBD2
CDR3aa: CASSPGTSGGQETQYF
CDR3nt: TGTGCCAGCTCACCAGGGACTAGCGGGGGCCAAGAGACCCAGTACTTC

abundance: once
j_gene: TRBJ2-7
len: 14
v_gene: TRBV14
d_gene: .
CDR3aa: CASSRSGPVYEQYF
CDR3nt: TGTGCCAGCAGCCGTAGCGGTCCCGTCTACGAGCAGTACTTC

abundance: .
j_gene: TRBJ2-7
len: 15
v_gene: TRBV6-5
d_gene: TRBD1
CDR3aa: CASSSPRTGSYEQYF
CDR3nt: TGTGCCAGCAGTTCCCCCCGGACAGGGTCCTACGAGCAGTACTTC

abundance: .
j_gene: TRBJ2-7
len: 16
v_gene: TRBV6-5
d_gene: TRBD2
CDR3aa: CASSYSRLAGNYEQYF
CDR3nt: TGTGCCAGCAGTTACTCCAGACTAGCGGGAAACTACGAGCAGTACTTC

abundance: few
j_gene: TRBJ2-3
len: 15
v_gene: TRBV7-2
d_gene: .
CDR3aa: CASSLAGLPTDTQYF
CDR3nt: TGTGCCAGCAGCTTAGCGGGACTCCCCACAGATACGCAGTATTTT

abundance: once
j_gene: TRBJ1-1
len: 11
v_gene: TRBV2
d_gene: .
CDR3aa: CASMQGRGAFF
CDR3nt: TGTGCCAGCATGCAGGGGCGCGGTGCTTTCTTT

abundance: .
j_gene: TRBJ1-2
len: 14
v_gene: TRBV14
d_gene: .
CDR3aa: CASSHPGTDYGYTF
CDR3nt: TGTGCCAGCAGCCATCCAGGGACTGACTATGGCTACACCTTC

abundance: .
j_gene: TRBJ2-3
len: 16
v_gene: TRBV5-1
d_gene: .
CDR3aa: CASSLGPDRITDTQYF
CDR3nt: TGCGCCAGCAGCTTGGGGCCGGACAGAATCACAGATACGCAGTATTTT

abundance: .
j_gene: TRBJ2-5
len: 16
v_gene: TRBV5-8
d_gene: TRBD2
CDR3aa: CASSPGLAGTEETQYF
CDR3nt: TGTGCCAGCAGCCCCGGACTAGCGGGGACGGAAGAGACCCAGTACTTC

abundance: few
j_gene: TRBJ1-5
len: 14
v_gene: TRBV2
d_gene: TRBD1
CDR3aa: CASNQDRERGPQHF
CDR3nt: TGTGCCAGCAACCAAGACAGGGAAAGGGGGCCCCAGCATTTT

abundance: .
j_gene: TRBJ1-1
len: 15
v_gene: TRBV9
d_gene: .
CDR3aa: CASSVITGRNTEAFF
CDR3nt: TGTGCCAGCAGCGTAATAACAGGGAGGAACACTGAAGCTTTCTTT

abundance: many
j_gene: TRBJ2-3
len: 15
v_gene: TRBV3-1/TRBV3-2
d_gene: .
CDR3aa: CASSHDRSYTDTQYF
CDR3nt: TGTGCCAGCAGCCACGACAGGTCGTACACAGATACGCAGTATTTT

abundance: .
j_gene: TRBJ2-1
len: 16
v_gene: TRBV5-1
d_gene: .
CDR3aa: CASSLEDRLLHNEQFF
CDR3nt: TGCGCCAGCAGCTTGGAAGACCGTCTACTACACAATGAGCAGTTCTTC

abundance: once
j_gene: TRBJ2-7
len: 12
v_gene: TRBV29-1
d_gene: .
CDR3aa: CSVGRGTYEQYF
CDR3nt: TGCAGCGTTGGTCGGGGAACCTACGAGCAGTACTTC

abundance: .
j_gene: TRBJ1-3
len: 15
v_gene: TRBV5-1
d_gene: .
CDR3aa: CASSLPADSGNTIYF
CDR3nt: TGCGCCAGCAGCTTGCCTGCAGACTCTGGAAACACCATATATTTT

abundance: .
j_gene: TRBJ1-5
len: 14
v_gene: TRBV6-6
d_gene: TRBD1
CDR3aa: CASSDQGAHQPQHF
CDR3nt: TGTGCCAGCAGTGACCAGGGGGCCCATCAGCCCCAGCATTTT

abundance: few
j_gene: TRBJ2-7
len: 16
v_gene: TRBV7-2
d_gene: TRBD2
CDR3aa: CASSLGSGGAGYEQYF
CDR3nt: TGTGCCAGCAGCTTAGGTAGCGGGGGGGCCGGTTACGAGCAGTACTTC

abundance: .
j_gene: TRBJ1-3
len: 14
v_gene: TRBV11-3
d_gene: TRBD1
CDR3aa: CASSPPTGGNTIYF
CDR3nt: TGTGCCAGCAGCCCGCCGACAGGGGGAAACACCATATATTTT

abundance: .
j_gene: TRBJ2-7
len: 13
v_gene: TRBV5-5
d_gene: .
CDR3aa: CASSLAGSYEQYF
CDR3nt: TGTGCCAGCAGCTTGGCCGGGTCGTACGAGCAGTACTTC

abundance: .
j_gene: TRBJ2-3
len: 15
v_gene: TRBV6-6
d_gene: TRBD2
CDR3aa: CASSYRGVYTDTQYF
CDR3nt: TGTGCCAGCAGTTACCGGGGGGTTTACACAGATACGCAGTATTTT

abundance: .
j_gene: TRBJ1-1
len: 13
v_gene: TRBV3-1/TRBV3-2
d_gene: .
CDR3aa: CASSARMNTEAFF
CDR3nt: TGTGCCAGCAGTGCCAGAATGAACACTGAAGCTTTCTTT

abundance: .
j_gene: TRBJ2-7
len: 13
v_gene: TRBV6-4
d_gene: .
CDR3aa: CASSREGGREQYF
CDR3nt: TGTGCCAGCAGTCGAGAGGGAGGCCGCGAGCAGTACTTC

abundance: .
j_gene: TRBJ1-6
len: 16
v_gene: TRBV7-9
d_gene: TRBD1
CDR3aa: CARGGPGVPYNSPLHF
CDR3nt: TGTGCCAGAGGGGGCCCAGGGGTGCCCTATAATTCACCCCTCCACTTT

abundance: once
j_gene: TRBJ2-7
len: 15
v_gene: TRBV6-5
d_gene: .
CDR3aa: CASSHGPDTSYEQYF
CDR3nt: TGTGCCAGCAGCCATGGGCCCGACACCTCCTACGAGCAGTACTTC

abundance: .
j_gene: TRBJ2-3
len: 16
v_gene: TRBV24-1
d_gene: TRBD2
CDR3aa: CATSHGTSGGTDTQYF
CDR3nt: TGTGCCACCAGCCACGGGACTAGCGGTGGCACAGATACGCAGTATTTT